One T cell receptor (beta chain) is described in this entry. The method was immunoSEQ multiplex PCR; TCRdb's version includes in-frame clones alone and lacks a portion of them. The top ten clones hold approximately 0.88% of a sample with 190,000 or so clones, around nine tenths of them seen once. These data originate in a study of blood T cell repertoires in COVID-19. V was clipped by 6 bases and J by 8 bases, with 7 bases between them. The CDR3 is 11 residues long. CDR1 is MNHEY, CDR2 SMNVEV, per germline (reference sequence). The sequence came from a woman aged 18-29 years who had recovered from COVID-19. The V and J genes are TRBV27 and TRBJ2-2; no reliable D call. The specimen sequenced was peripheral blood. For the CDR3, the DNA is TGTGCCAGCAGCCCCGGGGGGGAGCTGTTTTTT. Its protein is CASSPGGELFF.